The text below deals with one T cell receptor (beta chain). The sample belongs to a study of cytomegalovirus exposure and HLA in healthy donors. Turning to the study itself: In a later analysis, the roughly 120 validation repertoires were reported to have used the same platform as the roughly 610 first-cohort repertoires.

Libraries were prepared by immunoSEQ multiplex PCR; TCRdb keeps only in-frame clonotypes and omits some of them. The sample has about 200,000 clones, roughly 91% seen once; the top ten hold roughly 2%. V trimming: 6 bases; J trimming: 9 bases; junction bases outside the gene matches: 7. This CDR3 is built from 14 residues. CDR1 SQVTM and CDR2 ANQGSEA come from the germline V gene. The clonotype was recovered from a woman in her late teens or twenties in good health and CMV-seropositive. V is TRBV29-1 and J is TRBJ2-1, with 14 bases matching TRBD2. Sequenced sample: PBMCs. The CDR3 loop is CSVEGLAGDFEQFF. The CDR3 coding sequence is TGCAGCGTCGAGGGACTAGCGGGAGATTTTGAGCAGTTCTTC.